Each of the 19 T cell receptor beta chains below was sequenced from the same sample in a study of PD-1 blockade in classical Hodgkin lymphoma. Data came from immunoSEQ multiplex PCR; TCRdb stores just in-frame clones and leaves some out. The sample consists of more than 140,000 clones, around 73% of them appearing once. Every patient relapsed after autologous stem cell transplantation, and brentuximab vedotin exposure varied. Specimen: peripheral blood mononuclear cells (PBMCs), collected before the second cycle of nivolumab. These receptors all come from a human donor with classical Hodgkin lymphoma.

The CDR3 nucleotides read TGTGCCAGCAGTTTACGAATCTGGGAGCAGTACTTC. It yields the protein CASSLRIWEQYF. The chain couples TRBV28 to TRBJ2-7, with D unresolved. This CDR3 is built from 12 residues. Trimming cost V 2 bases and J 7 bases, with 9 bases left between them. Germline CDR1 MDHEN, CDR2 SYDVKM.

The J gene is TRBJ2-5, the V gene TRBV7-3, with 7 positions matching TRBD2. The length of the CDR3 is 15 residues. Germline V gene sequence: CDR1 SGHTA, CDR2 FQGTGA. V was pared by 5 bases and J by 2 bases, with 8 bases of the junction left unmatched. CDR3 amino acids: CASSTRTGGQETQYF. The CDR3 DNA sequence: TGTGCCAGCAGCACCAGGACGGGGGGTCAAGAGACCCAGTACTTC.

The CDR3 DNA follows: TGTGCCAGCAGCCCGGACAGAAACACCGGGGAGCTGTTTTTT. Its protein product is CASSPDRNTGELFF. The rearrangement joins TRBV9 to TRBJ2-2; possibly TRBD1 for D (6 bases). The CDR3 extends over 14 amino acids. CDR1 and CDR2 from the germline V gene are SGDLS and YYNGEE. Trimming shortened V by 4 bases and J by 2 bases, and 9 bases separated the two germline ends.

V is TRBV27 and J is TRBJ2-1; D uncertain. The germline gives CDR1 MNHEY, CDR2 SMNVEV (reference sequence). The germline V and J ends were trimmed by 3 bases and 2 bases, with 5 bases remaining between them. The CDR3 runs to 13 residues. Here the CDR3 reads CASSFSPYNEQFF. The DNA for the CDR3 is TGTGCCAGCAGTTTTTCCCCCTACAATGAGCAGTTCTTC.

This clone was seen a few times. The chain links TRBV28 to TRBJ2-6; D unclear. CDR1 is MDHEN, CDR2 SYDVKM, per germline. The germline V and J ends were trimmed by 4 bases and 0 bases, with 16 bases remaining between them. The CDR3 runs to 18 residues. The CDR3, as DNA: TGTGCCAGCAGTTCGGACCTGGGTGTAGCCTCTGGGGCCAACGTCCTGACTTTC. Its translation is CASSSDLGVASGANVLTF.

The V gene is TRBV11-2, the J gene TRBJ1-2; D perhaps matches TRBD1 (6 bases). V shed 6 bases and J shed 5 bases, with 16 bases lying between them. The CDR3 is made up of 14 amino acids. The germline V gene encodes CDR1 SGHAT and CDR2 FQNNGV. The CDR3, as DNA: TGTGCCAGCAGATGGACAGTAGGGTTTTATGGCTACACCTTC. Protein: CASRWTVGFYGYTF.

This chain uses TRBV5-1 with TRBJ2-3; 8 bases map to TRBD1. Germline assignment: CDR1 SGHRS and CDR2 YFSETQ. This CDR3 has 14 residues. V shed 3 bases and J 6 bases; nucleotides not matched to a gene: 6. CDR3: CASSWKTGVDTQYF. CDR3 DNA: TGCGCCAGCAGCTGGAAGACAGGGGTGGATACGCAGTATTTT.

J is TRBJ2-2 and V is TRBV28, with D possibly being TRBD1 (5 bases). Germline V gene sequence: CDR1 MDHEN, CDR2 SYDVKM. V gave up 6 bases and J gave up 0 bases, with 17 bases separating them. This CDR3 is built from 17 residues. The DNA for the CDR3 is TGTGCCAGCAGCGTTCCTAGGGGCGGTTCGAACACCGGGGAGCTGTTTTTT. Translated: CASSVPRGGSNTGELFF. Combining the CDR3 with reference TRBV28 and TRBJ2-2 gives the whole variable domain DVKVTQSSRYLVKRTGEKVFLECVQDMDHENMFWYRQDPGLGLRLIYFSYDVKMKEKGDIPEGYSVSREKKERFSLILESASTNQTSMYLCASSVPRGGSNTGELFFGEGSRLTVL.

This clone was picked up a small number of times. V usage is TRBV19 and J usage is TRBJ2-2, with 10 bases lining up with TRBD2. The junction had 20 bases not matched to a gene; V was cut back by 6 bases and J by 7 bases. The CDR3 runs to 19 residues. Germline-derived CDR1 and CDR2 are LNHDA and SQIVND (reference sequence). The CDR3 loop reads CASSAGLARSSSGVGELFF. The CDR3 nucleotides read TGTGCCAGTAGCGCGGGACTAGCGAGATCTAGTAGCGGGGTCGGGGAGCTGTTTTTT.

This chain links TRBV28 with TRBJ1-1, with D perhaps TRBD1 (5 bases). Germline loops: CDR1 MDHEN, CDR2 SYDVKM. The CDR3 runs 12 residues. Deletions cut 4 bases from V and 4 bases from J, with 7 bases between. Here the CDR3 reads CASSSGGTEAFF. Here the CDR3 DNA reads TGTGCCAGCAGTTCGGGGGGCACTGAAGCTTTCTTT.

The J gene is TRBJ2-1, the V gene TRBV5-1, with 7 bases fitting TRBD2. Germline V gene data show CDR1 as SGHRS and CDR2 as YFSETQ. J was trimmed by 0 bases and V by 5 bases; bases with no gene match: 5. The CDR3 length is 15 residues. CDR3 region: CASRSLAASYNEQFF. The CDR3 nucleotides are TGCGCCAGCAGGTCCCTAGCGGCCTCCTACAATGAGCAGTTCTTC.

This clone has only a few counts. The rearrangement uses TRBV5-6 and TRBJ2-5, with D perhaps matching TRBD1 or TRBD2 (5 bases each). The CDR3 spans 16 residues. CDR1 SGHDT and CDR2 YYEEEE come from the germline V gene. The germline V and J ends were trimmed by 1 base and 5 bases, with 18 bases remaining between them. CDR3 bases: TGTGCCAGCAGCTTGTCGAGGGGCGCGAGGTTGGAGACCCAGTACTTC. This codes for CASSLSRGARLETQYF.

This clone has a count of ten or more. The CDR3 DNA is TGTGCCAGCAGCCATAGCAGGAATGAGCAGTTCTTC. It codes for CASSHSRNEQFF. J is TRBJ2-1 and V is TRBV27; D unresolved. The CDR3 spans 12 residues. Germline lookup yields CDR1 MNHEY and CDR2 SMNVEV (reference sequence). Trimming pared 6 bases from V and 7 bases from J, leaving 10 bases between.

CDR3 nucleotide sequence: TGTGCCAGCAGCGTAAGTAGCGGGGGGCCCACAGATACGCAGTATTTT. This gives the protein CASSVSSGGPTDTQYF. The genes are TRBV9 and TRBJ2-3; 10 bases align to TRBD2. Losses at the gene ends were 1 base for V and 2 bases for J; bases not matched to a gene: 4. Germline loops: CDR1 SGDLS, CDR2 YYNGEE. This CDR3 region has 16 residues.

The chain employs TRBV19 and TRBJ2-7; TRBD1 or TRBD2 may be the D gene (5 bases each). Germline values: CDR1 LNHDA, CDR2 SQIVND (reference sequence). The CDR3 totals 15 residues. Trimming pared 3 bases from V and 1 base from J, leaving 13 bases between. The chain's CDR3 is CASSMLLGESYEQYF. The CDR3 DNA reads TGTGCCAGTAGTATGCTTCTGGGGGAGTCCTACGAGCAGTACTTC.

The chain uses TRBV5-8 and TRBJ2-3; no clear D gene. The CDR3 runs 16 residues. V was trimmed by 3 bases and J by 2 bases, leaving 16 bases between them. Germline V gene lookup returns CDR1 SGHTS and CDR2 YDEGEE. Here the CDR3 reads CASSSPTLSYTDTQYF. The CDR3 DNA is TGTGCCAGCAGCTCGCCCACCTTGAGTTACACAGATACGCAGTATTTT. The whole variable domain, remainder taken from reference TRBV5-8 and TRBJ2-3, is EAGVTQSPTHLIKTRGQQATLRCSPISGHTSVYWYQQALGLGLQFLLWYDEGEERNRGNFPPRFSGRQFPNYSSELNVNALELEDSALYLCASSSPTLSYTDTQYFGPGTRLTVL.

This clone was seen more than once but under ten times. The gene calls are TRBV7-9 and TRBJ2-7; 8 bases match TRBD1. The V gene end was trimmed by 5 bases and the J gene end by 5 bases; junction bases not matched to a gene: 5. In germline, CDR1 is SEHNR, CDR2 FQNEAQ (reference sequence). The CDR3 is 13 residues long. The CDR3 DNA reads as TGTGCCAGCAGCCTTGACAGGGGCCACGAGCAGTACTTC. Protein product: CASSLDRGHEQYF.

This chain joins TRBV10-3 and TRBJ2-5, with D possibly TRBD1 on 7 matching bases. V was cut by 6 bases and J by 4 bases, with 24 bases left in between. Germline CDR1 ENHRY, CDR2 SYGVKD. The CDR3 extends over 17 amino acids. The CDR3 region has the DNA TGTGCCATCAGGACCGCTGGCGGGACAGAGGGGCGAGAGACCCAGTACTTC. Translated: CAIRTAGGTEGRETQYF.

The sample holds many counts of this clone. The chain employs TRBV6-5 and TRBJ2-3; TRBD2 aligns across 9 bases. Per the germline V gene, CDR1 is MNHEY and CDR2 is SVGAGI. The CDR3 extends over 14 amino acids. Unmatched junction bases numbered 9, after V lost 5 bases and J lost 9 bases. As DNA, the CDR3 is TGTGCCAGCAGTGACCGGCTAGCGGGAAGCACGCAGTATTTT. The encoded protein is CASSDRLAGSTQYF.